Here is one T cell receptor (beta chain) with its context. This entry belongs to a study of T cells in localized non-small cell lung cancer. TCRdb's copy holds only in-frame clones and misses some; the assay was immunoSEQ multiplex PCR. The sample consists of tens of thousands of clones, 80% to 90% of them appearing once. The junction had 0 bases not matched to a gene; V was cut back by 2 bases and J by 3 bases. Germline V CDR1 and CDR2: MGHDK, SYGVNS. CDR3 size: 13 residues. The TCR was taken from a man between 40 and 70 years old with stage I squamous cell lung carcinoma. Specimen: peripheral blood, collected before any cancer treatment. The gene calls are TRBV25-1 and TRBJ2-5, with TRBD2 identical over 7 bases. CDR3 sequence reads: CASSEAGEETQYF. The CDR3 coding sequence is TGTGCCAGCAGTGAAGCGGGAGAAGAGACCCAGTACTTC.